This T cell receptor (beta chain) was identified in a study of cytomegalovirus exposure and HLA in healthy donors. In regard to this clone: No antigen is known for it.

Study results and caveats: As confirmed in vitro, a few CMV-associated chains were specific for CMV antigens.

The data were produced by immunoSEQ multiplex PCR, yet TCRdb's version contains in-frame clones alone and is incomplete. The sample yields under 400,000 clones, over 75% seen once. Germline CDR1 and CDR2: KGHSH and LQKENI. The V segment lost 2 bases and the J segment 5 bases; nucleotides outside the gene matches: 17. The CDR3 runs to 18 residues. V gene TRBV18 combines with J gene TRBJ1-1; 7 nucleotides line up with TRBD1. The sequencing input was PBMCs. The sequence was obtained from a man between 25 and 39 years old in good health and CMV-seronegative. The CDR3, as DNA: TGTGCCAGCTCACCAAATTTAGCACAGGGGATCCTTGGGACTGAAGCTTTCTTT. As protein: CASSPNLAQGILGTEAFF.